This record looks at one T cell receptor beta chain sequence and its context. Which antigen it targets is not known. Read data end 3 residues before the CDR3 end; the end is taken from the germline J gene. From the germline V gene (reference sequence), CDR1 is SEHNR and CDR2 is FQNEAQ. The CDR3, from cysteine to phenylalanine, totals 13 residues. Sequencing covers 30 bases of the CDR3, shown here with the frame starting at base 1. V loses 3 bases, J loses 6 bases, and the germline ends lie 12 bases apart. This sample is drawn from a study of T cells in women clearing cervical HPV infection (dated by TCRdb to between 2017 and 2018). Looking at the study overall: The cases were some 27 women with histologically confirmed HPV16-related CIN3 or worse, and 2 of these cases were invasive cancers. Blood from cases was collected at the visit at which the lesion was first identified, whereas blood from controls was collected once infection was no longer detected. Cases were matched to controls by age within five years and by the year the sample was collected. The parent cohort enrolled roughly 9,600 women aged 18 or older in Guanacaste, Costa Rica, during about 1993 to 1994 and followed them for more than 6 years. Since HLA typing was available for only a few women, HLA type could not be ruled out as a confounder. Five blinded duplicates per group were added as quality controls, giving about 60 samples: about 50 participants and 10 replicates. Median age was roughly 35 years in cases versus less than 40 in controls, and baseline characteristics did not differ significantly. The controls were 25 or so women whose single incident HPV16 infection cleared within 12 months with no development of precancer or cancer. This exploratory proof-of-principle case-control study, nested within the Guanacaste HPV Natural History Study in Costa Rica, compared TCR repertoires among women with different cervical HPV16 outcomes. Among cases, blood sampling came a median of 149 days after lesion detection, with an interquartile range of 90 to 200 days. Overall results and qualifications from the work: TCR repertoire richness was significantly higher in CIN3+ cases than in controls across sequencing depths, while evenness did not differ. Because of the cross-sectional design, the study could not determine whether the associations came before infection or resulted from infection, and neither effector/memory subsets nor HPV-specific T cells were isolated. By combining richness with V gene abundances, random forest classifiers separated cases from controls with an estimated AUC of roughly 0.8. Lower TRBV6-7 relative abundance was observed in cases than in controls (0.11% versus 0.16%; Bonferroni P = 0.0008). Because the number of T cells per sample was unknown, the richness differences could reflect varying T-cell content rather than repertoire biology.

Every participant had a single incident cervical HPV16 infection, and prevalent HPV16 infections were excluded. Cervical HPV DNA was detected by MY09/MY11 PCR, and genotyping was performed by dot-blot hybridization. Fifteen mL of heparinized blood was centrifuged, after which the buffy coat was aliquoted, frozen at -30 degrees C, and then stored at -80 degrees C. QIAGEN kits were used to extract genomic DNA from buffy coat specimens. Using the immunoSEQ assay, multiplex PCR amplified TCR beta CDR3 regions from an average of about 1,300 ng of genomic DNA per sample. To correct primer bias, the assay used a complete synthetic TCR repertoire to set an amplification baseline. The amplicons were sequenced using the Illumina platform. Per the source publication's procedure: Error correction of the sequences involved clustering with frequency ratios plus a modified nearest-neighbor algorithm, after which the sequences were analyzed in the immunoSEQ Analyzer using IMGT gene definitions. TCR richness and evenness were averaged over 20 rarefaction repeats at each rarefaction depth, excluding samples with fewer sequences than the depth. V, D and J gene relative abundances were compared between groups with Wilcoxon rank sum tests, applying FDR correction. In the blinded duplicates, the intraclass correlation was just under 97% for TCR richness and averaged approximately 82% across 66 gene segments. The immuneACCESS repertoire file appears here via TCRdb, limited to in-frame rearrangements. These files lack a portion of the clones; in checked studies, under half of the deficit traces to unresolved V genes, and the cause of the others is not known. V and J calls and clone size are those listed in that table; D and trimming were worked out from the DNA. This sample's table has entries for approximately 35,000 clones. In total, the top ten clones hold 7.5% to 10% of the sample.

The chain is encoded by TRBV7-9 joined to TRBJ2-7, and TRBD1 may be the D gene, going by 6 matching bases. The material sequenced was blood buffy coat. The clonotype was recovered from a woman between 18 and 69 years old with a cervical HPV16 infection that either progressed to CIN3+ or cleared (not recorded which). The DNA read from the CDR3 is TGTGCCAGCAGCTTTACACAGGGTGGCGAG. It specifies CASSFTQGGE. The whole CDR3 protein is CASSFTQGGEQYF.